The rows below give T cell receptor beta chains drawn from one sample of a study of control samples from healthy donors and cancer patients. The data were produced by immunoSEQ multiplex PCR, yet TCRdb's version contains in-frame clones alone and is incomplete. The table shows roughly 100,000 clones, with about nine tenths occurring only once. The sample comprised blood. The receptors derive from a human donor in good health. The donor label of this sample is uncertain. The CDR3 runs from the conserved cysteine through the conserved F or W. A D gene is named only where the DNA matches it firmly. Size is omitted from some rows. Given values are once, few, many or a class for expanded clones.

v_gene	abundance	d_gene	j_gene	CDR3nt	CDR3aa
TRBV14	-	-	TRBJ2-3	TGTGCCAGCAGCCCCAACAGTCGGGACCTGCAGTATTTT	CASSPNSRDLQYF
TRBV6-5	-	-	TRBJ2-1	TGTGCCAGCAGTTACTCTTGGGGGGTTAACAATGAGCAGTTCTTC	CASSYSWGVNNEQFF
TRBV5-1	-	TRBD1	TRBJ1-2	TGCGCCAGCAGCTTGGGACAGGGAGATGGCTACACCTTC	CASSLGQGDGYTF
TRBV7-3	-	-	TRBJ2-2	TGTGCCAGCAGCTTAAATGCGCCCGGGGAGCTGTTTTTT	CASSLNAPGELFF
TRBV2	-	TRBD2	TRBJ2-5	TGTGCCAGCTCCATCGACGGACTAGCTGAGACCCAGTACTTC	CASSIDGLAETQYF
TRBV27	-	-	TRBJ1-1	TGTGCCAGCAGCCCCTCGGGGGGGCACACTGAAGCTTTCTTT	CASSPSGGHTEAFF
TRBV4-1	-	-	TRBJ1-2	TGCGCCAGCAGCCAAGAAGGGCGCAGTGGCTACACCTTC	CASSQEGRSGYTF
TRBV7-2	-	TRBD1	TRBJ1-4	TGTGCCAGTAGTGGACAGGGGGCCGGTGAAAAACTGTTTTTT	CASSGQGAGEKLFF
TRBV5-6	-	-	TRBJ2-3	TGTGCCAGCAGCTTGGTTGTGACTACCACAGATACGCAGTATTTT	CASSLVVTTTDTQYF
TRBV19	-	-	TRBJ1-4	TGTGCCAGTAGTAGAGGGGTTTTAAGTGAAAAACTGTTTTTT	CASSRGVLSEKLFF
TRBV24-1	-	TRBD1	TRBJ2-5	TGTGCCACCAGTGATGACAGGGTGAGAGAGACCCAGTACTTC	CATSDDRVRETQYF
TRBV20-1	-	-	TRBJ1-2	TGCAGTGCTAGTTTCGAATATGGCTACACCTTC	CSASFEYGYTF
TRBV6-2/TRBV6-3	-	TRBD2	TRBJ2-5	TGTGCCAGCAGTAGCGGACTAGCGGGGCTAGGCCAAGAGACCCAGTACTTC	CASSSGLAGLGQETQYF
TRBV11-2	-	-	TRBJ2-5	TGTGCCAGCAGCCCTTTAGGGTCTCTGATTGAGACCCAGTACTTC	CASSPLGSLIETQYF
TRBV7-9	once	-	TRBJ2-1	TGTGCCAGCAGCCCGGTGGGCTCCTACAATGAGCAGTTCTTC	CASSPVGSYNEQFF
TRBV24-1	-	TRBD2	TRBJ2-3	TGTGCCACCAGTGATTTCCAGCGGGGGCATAACACAGATACGCAGTATTTT	CATSDFQRGHNTDTQYF
TRBV7-2	-	TRBD1	TRBJ1-4	TGTGCCAGCAGGGGAACAGGGGGTGTTAATGAAAAACTGTTTTTT	CASRGTGGVNEKLFF
TRBV19	-	-	TRBJ2-2	TGTGCCAGTAGTATAGTCTCAGGGGTAGGGACCGGGGAGCTGTTTTTT	CASSIVSGVGTGELFF
TRBV5-1	-	-	TRBJ2-2	TGCGCCAGCAGGAGGGCAGACACGGCGGAGCTGTTTTTT	CASRRADTAELFF
TRBV27	-	-	TRBJ2-7	TGTGCCAGCAGCCACGCGGAGGGGGGTACCTACGAGCAGTACTTC	CASSHAEGGTYEQYF
TRBV19	-	TRBD2	TRBJ2-1	TGTGCCAGTAGTATCCTAGCGGGGGAGACCAATGAGCAGTTCTTC	CASSILAGETNEQFF
TRBV7-9	-	-	TRBJ2-1	TGTGCCAGCAGCTTAGAAGTCTGGGGGGCCGCGGGCAATGAGCAGTTCTTC	CASSLEVWGAAGNEQFF
TRBV5-1	once	TRBD2	TRBJ2-1	TGCGCCAGCAGCTTCGGACTAGCGGGGGGGCCGGGCAATGAGCAGTTCTTC	CASSFGLAGGPGNEQFF
TRBV7-4	-	-	TRBJ1-5	TGTGCCAGCAGCCATCCCCGGGCGGAGATCAGCCCCCAGCATTTT	CASSHPRAEISPQHF
TRBV25-1	-	-	TRBJ1-2	TGTGCCAGCAGTGAAGAGGAGCGGGGGTTGGGGGACTATGGCTACACCTTC	CASSEEERGLGDYGYTF
TRBV2	-	-	TRBJ1-6	TGTGCCAGCAGTGAACGGAGACTTTATAATTCACCCCTCCACTTT	CASSERRLYNSPLHF
TRBV7-8	-	-	TRBJ2-1	TGTGCCAGCAGCTTAGCCGAGGAACCAGTGCAGTTCTTC	CASSLAEEPVQFF
TRBV5-1	-	TRBD1	TRBJ1-1	TGCGCCAGCAGCCTGACAGGGGACACTGAAGCTTTCTTT	CASSLTGDTEAFF
TRBV5-5	-	-	TRBJ2-1	TGTGCCAGCAGCTTAGGTACAAACAATGAGCAGTTCTTC	CASSLGTNNEQFF
TRBV27	-	-	TRBJ1-1	TGTGCCAGCAAAGGCAGAAACACTGAAGCTTTCTTT	CASKGRNTEAFF
TRBV30	once	-	TRBJ1-1	TGTGCCTGGAGTCACTATCCGGCTGCACGGGAAGCTTTCTTT	CAWSHYPAAREAFF
TRBV7-2	few	TRBD1	TRBJ2-5	TGTGCCAGCAGCTCATGGACAGGACAAGAGACCCAGTACTTC	CASSSWTGQETQYF
TRBV10-3	-	-	TRBJ2-7	TGTGCCATCAGTGAGTCGGCGGCTTCTAACTACGAGCAGTACTTC	CAISESAASNYEQYF
TRBV7-2	-	TRBD1	TRBJ1-1	TGTGCCAGCAGCTTAAGTCAGGGGGCCGGTGAAGCTTTCTTT	CASSLSQGAGEAFF
TRBV6-1	few	TRBD2	TRBJ2-3	TGTGCCAGCAGTGAGGGGCGGGGGGACACAGATACGCAGTATTTT	CASSEGRGDTDTQYF
TRBV6-1	-	-	TRBJ2-7	TGTGCCAGCAGTGAAGCCAGGGGAAAGAGCTATCGAAGCTCCTACGAGCAGTACTTC	CASSEARGKSYRSSYEQYF
TRBV18	-	-	TRBJ2-7	TGTGCCAGCTCACCACATTCCTACGAGCAGTACTTC	CASSPHSYEQYF
TRBV12-2	medium-sized	-	TRBJ1-4	TGTGCAAGTCGTAAAGGGACGGATCGGTTTCTCAATGAAAAACTGTTTTTT	CASRKGTDRFLNEKLFF
TRBV6-5	-	-	TRBJ1-5	TGTGCCAGCAGAGACATTACGAGGGGGTCCCAGCATTTT	CASRDITRGSQHF
TRBV5-5	-	TRBD1	TRBJ1-5	TGTGCCAGCAGCGGAGGACAGGGGGGGCAGCCCCAGCATTTT	CASSGGQGGQPQHF
TRBV30	-	TRBD1	TRBJ1-1	TGTGCCTGGAACGGACAGGGGAACACTGAAGCTTTCTTT	CAWNGQGNTEAFF
TRBV2	-	TRBD1	TRBJ1-1	TGTGCCAGCAGTCGAATCGTTCAGGGGGCAAAAAGGACTGAAGCTTTCTTT	CASSRIVQGAKRTEAFF
TRBV9	-	TRBD1	TRBJ1-5	TGTGCCAGCAGCGCCGGACAGGGTGATCAGCCCCAGCATTTT	CASSAGQGDQPQHF
TRBV9	-	-	TRBJ2-7	TGTGCCAGCAGCGTAGACGGCTTCGAGCAGTACTTC	CASSVDGFEQYF
TRBV7-2	once	-	TRBJ2-3	TGTGCCAGCAGCAAAAGTGGGGCAGATACGCAGTATTTT	CASSKSGADTQYF
TRBV7-8	-	-	TRBJ1-1	TGTGCCAGCAGCTTAAGGGACCACCGGGGCACTGAAGCTTTCTTT	CASSLRDHRGTEAFF
TRBV19	once	TRBD1	TRBJ1-1	TGTGCCAGTAGTCCCCCCGGGACAGGGGCCCGTGCGGCTTTCTTT	CASSPPGTGARAAFF
TRBV4-1	-	TRBD1	TRBJ1-2	TGCGCCAGCAGCCGGGACAGAGATAACTATGGCTACACCTTC	CASSRDRDNYGYTF
TRBV5-1	-	-	TRBJ2-5	TGCGCCAGCAGCCTTAGAACCGGGAGACAAGAGACCCAGTACTTC	CASSLRTGRQETQYF
TRBV3-1/TRBV3-2	once	TRBD2	TRBJ2-1	TGTGCCAGCAGCCCTTTGCGGGGGGGCTACTACAATGAGCAGTTCTTC	CASSPLRGGYYNEQFF
TRBV5-5	-	-	TRBJ1-1	TGTGCCAGCAGCTTGGGGACAGTCATGAACACTGAAGCTTTCTTT	CASSLGTVMNTEAFF
TRBV7-2	-	-	TRBJ2-4	TGTGCCAGCAGCTTAGATAGGGGCAAAAACATTCAGTACTTC	CASSLDRGKNIQYF
TRBV19	-	-	TRBJ2-5	TGTGCCAGTAGTAAAGGTCGGCGGGCAGATCAAGAGACCCAGTACTTC	CASSKGRRADQETQYF
TRBV5-1	-	-	TRBJ2-1	TGCGCCAGCAGCCTCTTCGTGACCTACAATGAGCAGTTCTTC	CASSLFVTYNEQFF
TRBV24-1	-	-	TRBJ1-2	TGTGCCACCAGTGAACAGAGAAACGAGGGCTACACCTTC	CATSEQRNEGYTF
TRBV7-8	-	-	TRBJ1-2	TGTGCCAGCAGTGCGACCTCTAACTATGGCTACACCTTC	CASSATSNYGYTF
TRBV9	-	-	TRBJ1-3	TGTGCCAGCAGCTACAGCGGTGGGGACGCCCCTGGAAACACCATATATTTT	CASSYSGGDAPGNTIYF